This TCR beta chain was profiled in a study of shared clonotypes between healthy human individuals. In the sorted-subset replicate PCRs, approximately 200 ng DNA, 25,000 to 35,000 T cell genomes, was used. In the authors' workflow: As immunoSEQ supplied junction-only sequences (without quality scores), filtering differed. TCRdb's copy holds only in-frame clones and misses some; the assay was immunoSEQ multiplex PCR. D and trimming were read from the DNA, whereas the V and J calls and clone size are those reported in that table. The sample yields about 2 million clones, approximately 95% seen once. Only CD45RO-negative cells positively selected for CCR7 counted as naive CD8 cells, so terminally differentiated effector memory CD45RA+ cells were excluded. Germline CDR1 and CDR2: SGHAT and FQDESV (reference sequence). Trimming removed 6 bases at V and 6 bases at J, with 17 bases between. This CDR3 region has 14 residues.

This clone was seen just once. Its antigen remains unidentified. Study results and limitations: Lower generation probabilities were found for non-shared clonotypes than for those shared by all four donors. Naive subsets typically showed greater estimated richness than memory subsets.

Source material: naive CD8+ T cells sorted from blood. The chain employs TRBV11-1 and TRBJ1-2, with TRBD1 as a possible D gene (5 bases). This clonotype was sampled from a man younger than 30 in good health. CDR3 sequence (DNA): TGTGCCAGCAGTCATCGGTGGGACGGTGATGGCTACACCTTC. It translates to CASSHRWDGDGYTF.